The sequence of this T cell receptor beta chain was determined in a study of blood T cell repertoires in COVID-19. Study at large: Acute and convalescent COVID-19 samples came from the United States, Italy and Spain. In each case, the material was cDNA or gDNA derived from T cells, B-cell-depleted T cells, or PBMCs.

Source study methods: Scientists estimated how many nucleated cells there were by amplifying reference gene primers. TCRdb keeps only in-frame clones here, not all; method: immunoSEQ multiplex PCR. D and trimming were read from the DNA, whereas the V and J calls and clone size are those reported in that table. This table holds over 100,000 clones, around four fifths found once. V dropped 2 bases and J dropped 8; count of bases not matched to a gene: 9. Germline CDR1 and CDR2: LNHDA and SQIVND (reference sequence). This CDR3 is 15 amino acids long. The specimen was peripheral blood. The clonotype originates from an older woman with acute or convalescent COVID-19. V and J are TRBV19 and TRBJ2-1; 7 bases line up with TRBD2. The CDR3 DNA reads TGTGCCAGTAGTATAACTCGCGGGAGAGTCCATGAGCAGTTCTTC. As protein: CASSITRGRVHEQFF.